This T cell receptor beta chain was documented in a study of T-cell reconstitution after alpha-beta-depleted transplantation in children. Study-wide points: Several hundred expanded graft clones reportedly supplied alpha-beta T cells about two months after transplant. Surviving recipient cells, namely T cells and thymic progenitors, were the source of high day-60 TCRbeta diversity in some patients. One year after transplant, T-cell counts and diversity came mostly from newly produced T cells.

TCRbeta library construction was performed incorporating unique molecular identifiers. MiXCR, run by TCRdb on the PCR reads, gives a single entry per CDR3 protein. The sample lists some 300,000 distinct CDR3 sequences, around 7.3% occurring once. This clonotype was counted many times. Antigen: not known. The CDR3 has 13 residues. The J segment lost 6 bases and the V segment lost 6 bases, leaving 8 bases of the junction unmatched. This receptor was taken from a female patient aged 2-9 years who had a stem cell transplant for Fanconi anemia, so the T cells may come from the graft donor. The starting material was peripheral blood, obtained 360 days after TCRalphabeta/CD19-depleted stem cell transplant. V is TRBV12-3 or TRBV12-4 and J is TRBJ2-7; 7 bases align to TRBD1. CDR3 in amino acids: CASSLGQLAEQYF. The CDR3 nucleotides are TGTGCCAGCAGCTTGGGACAGTTAGCCGAGCAGTACTTC.